The rows below give T cell receptor beta chains drawn from one sample of a study of CD8 T cells in cerebrospinal fluid in Alzheimer's disease. TCRdb reprocessed the 10x single-cell sequencing reads and reports one entry per CDR3 protein, with no DNA. This repertoire includes over a thousand distinct CDR3 sequences. The specimen sequenced was cerebrospinal fluid. The receptors here all came from a human donor with Alzheimer's disease. The CDR3 runs from the conserved cysteine through the conserved F or W. Fields, in order: V gene, clone size, J gene, CDR3 protein. Clone size is not always given. Where it is, it says once, few, many or a class for expanded clones.

TRBV29-1	large	TRBJ2-6	CSVGGQGTGANVLTF
TRBV30	-	TRBJ2-1	CAWSSHPSGEQFF
TRBV6-4	medium-sized	TRBJ2-6	CASSALSSSGANVLTF
TRBV6-5	medium-sized	TRBJ1-1	CASTLTGNTEAFF
TRBV12-3/TRBV12-4	medium-sized	TRBJ1-1	CASSFIGFTEAFF
TRBV6-5	medium-sized	TRBJ1-5	CASRRTGRNQPQHF
TRBV6-1	medium-sized	TRBJ2-1	CASRRRTNSYNEQFF
TRBV2	medium-sized	TRBJ1-1	CASSGLTRGTEAFF
TRBV20-1	medium-sized	TRBJ2-1	CSATVPGNEQFF
TRBV11-2	medium-sized	TRBJ1-4	CASRRTGGEKLFF
TRBV28	medium-sized	TRBJ2-5	CASSLLFSQETQYF
TRBV20-1	medium-sized	TRBJ2-5	CSALLGTSGSRGQETQYF
TRBV12-5	medium-sized	TRBJ1-5	CASGFRRASADSNQPQHF
TRBV27	medium-sized	TRBJ2-1	CASSLTGTGGFYEQFF
TRBV7-9	medium-sized	TRBJ2-4	CASRRDGVPKNIQYF
TRBV9	medium-sized	TRBJ2-1	CASSVGNSYNEQFF